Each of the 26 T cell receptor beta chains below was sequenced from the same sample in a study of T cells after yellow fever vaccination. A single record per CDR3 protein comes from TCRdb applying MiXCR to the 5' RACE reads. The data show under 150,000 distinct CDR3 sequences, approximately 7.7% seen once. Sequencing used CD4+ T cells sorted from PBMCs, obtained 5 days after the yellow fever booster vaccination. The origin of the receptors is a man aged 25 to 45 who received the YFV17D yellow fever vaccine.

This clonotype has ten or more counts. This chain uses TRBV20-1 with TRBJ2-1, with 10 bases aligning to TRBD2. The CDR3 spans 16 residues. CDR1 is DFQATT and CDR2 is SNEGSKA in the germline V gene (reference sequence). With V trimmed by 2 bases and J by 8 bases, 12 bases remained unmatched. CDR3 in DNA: TGCAGTGCTAGAAACGGCGTTAGCGGGAGGTTCGATGAGCAGTTCTTC. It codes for CSARNGVSGRFDEQFF.

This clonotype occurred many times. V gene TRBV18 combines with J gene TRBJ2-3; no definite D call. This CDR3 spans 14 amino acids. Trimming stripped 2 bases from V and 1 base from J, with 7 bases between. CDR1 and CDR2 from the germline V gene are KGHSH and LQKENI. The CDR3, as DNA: TGTGCCAGCTCACCATCAGGTGGCACAGATACGCAGTATTTT. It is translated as CASSPSGGTDTQYF.

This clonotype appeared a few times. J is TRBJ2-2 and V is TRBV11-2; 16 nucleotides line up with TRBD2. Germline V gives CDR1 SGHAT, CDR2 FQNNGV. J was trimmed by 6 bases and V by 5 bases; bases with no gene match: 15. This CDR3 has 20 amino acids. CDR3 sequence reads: CASSPSGLAGGPSKPGELFF. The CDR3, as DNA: TGTGCCAGCAGCCCGTCGGGACTAGCGGGAGGGCCGTCCAAACCCGGGGAGCTGTTTTTT. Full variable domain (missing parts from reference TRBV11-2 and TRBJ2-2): EAGVAQSPRYKIIEKRQSVAFWCNPISGHATLYWYQQILGQGPKLLIQFQNNGVVDDSQLPKDRFSAERLKGVDSTLKIQPAKLEDSAVYLCASSPSGLAGGPSKPGELFFGEGSRLTVL.

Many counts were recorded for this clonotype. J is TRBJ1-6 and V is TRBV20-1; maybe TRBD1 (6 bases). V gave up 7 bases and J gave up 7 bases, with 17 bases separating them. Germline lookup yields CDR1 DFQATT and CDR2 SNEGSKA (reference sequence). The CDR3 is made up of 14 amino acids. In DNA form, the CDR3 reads TGCAGTGGGGTGCAGGGGACTTCAAATTCACCCCTCCACTTT. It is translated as CSGVQGTSNSPLHF.

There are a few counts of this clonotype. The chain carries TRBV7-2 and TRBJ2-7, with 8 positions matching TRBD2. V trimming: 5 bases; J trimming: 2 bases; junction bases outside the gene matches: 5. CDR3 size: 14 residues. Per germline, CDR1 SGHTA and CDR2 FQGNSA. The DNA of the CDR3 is TGTGCCAGCAGCATTAGCGGGACTCCCTACGAGCAGTACTTC. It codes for CASSISGTPYEQYF.

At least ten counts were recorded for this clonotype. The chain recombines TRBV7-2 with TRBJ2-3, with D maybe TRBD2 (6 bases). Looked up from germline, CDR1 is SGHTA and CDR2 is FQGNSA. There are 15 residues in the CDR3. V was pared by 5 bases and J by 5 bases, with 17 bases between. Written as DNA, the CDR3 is TGTGCCAGCAGCACGGGACTCGGGGTAGGAGATACGCAGTATTTT. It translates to CASSTGLGVGDTQYF. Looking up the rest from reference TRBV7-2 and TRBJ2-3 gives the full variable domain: GAGVSQSPSNKVTEKGKDVELRCDPISGHTALYWYRQSLGQGLEFLIYFQGNSAPDKSGLPSDRFSAERTGGSVSTLTIQRTQQEDSAVYLCASSTGLGVGDTQYFGPGTRLTVL.

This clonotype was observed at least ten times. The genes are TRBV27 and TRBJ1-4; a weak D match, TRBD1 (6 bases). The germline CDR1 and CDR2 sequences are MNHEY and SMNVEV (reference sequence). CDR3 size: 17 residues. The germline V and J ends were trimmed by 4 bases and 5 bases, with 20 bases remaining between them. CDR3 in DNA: TGTGCCAGCAGTTCCACCACAGTTCTGGGGGCCAATGAAAAACTGTTTTTT. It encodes CASSSTTVLGANEKLFF.

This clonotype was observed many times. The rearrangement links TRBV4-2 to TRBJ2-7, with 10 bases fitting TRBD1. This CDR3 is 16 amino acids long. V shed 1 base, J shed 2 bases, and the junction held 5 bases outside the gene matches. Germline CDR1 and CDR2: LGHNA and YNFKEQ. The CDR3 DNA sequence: TGTGCCAGCAGCCAAGCAAGTGGACAGGGGGCCTACGAGCAGTACTTC. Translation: CASSQASGQGAYEQYF.

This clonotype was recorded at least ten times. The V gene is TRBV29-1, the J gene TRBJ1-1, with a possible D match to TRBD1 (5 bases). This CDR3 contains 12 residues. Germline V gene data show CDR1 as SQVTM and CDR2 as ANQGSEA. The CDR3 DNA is TGCAGACGCCGGGACCCGGGGACTGAAGCTTTCTTT. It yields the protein CRRRDPGTEAFF.

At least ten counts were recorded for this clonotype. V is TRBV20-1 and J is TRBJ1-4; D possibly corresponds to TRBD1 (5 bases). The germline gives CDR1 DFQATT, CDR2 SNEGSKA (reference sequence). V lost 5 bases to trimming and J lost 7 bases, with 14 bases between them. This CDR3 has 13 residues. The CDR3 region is CSAGTGGSEKLFF. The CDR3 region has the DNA TGCAGTGCTGGGACCGGAGGGAGTGAAAAACTGTTTTTT.

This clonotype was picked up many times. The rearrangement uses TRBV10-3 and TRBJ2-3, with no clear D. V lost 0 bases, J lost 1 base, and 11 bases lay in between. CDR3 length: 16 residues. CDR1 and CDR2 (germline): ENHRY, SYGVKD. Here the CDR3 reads CAISESLETGTDTQYF. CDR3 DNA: TGTGCCATCAGTGAGTCTCTTGAGACGGGCACAGATACGCAGTATTTT.

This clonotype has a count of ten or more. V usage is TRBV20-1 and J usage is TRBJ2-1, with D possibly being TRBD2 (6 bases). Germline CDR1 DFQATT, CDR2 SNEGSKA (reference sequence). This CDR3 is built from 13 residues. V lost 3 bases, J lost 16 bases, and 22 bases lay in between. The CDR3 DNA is TGCAGTGCTAGCTTCGTTCGGGAGCCTCCCCCTTTCTTC. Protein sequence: CSASFVREPPPFF.

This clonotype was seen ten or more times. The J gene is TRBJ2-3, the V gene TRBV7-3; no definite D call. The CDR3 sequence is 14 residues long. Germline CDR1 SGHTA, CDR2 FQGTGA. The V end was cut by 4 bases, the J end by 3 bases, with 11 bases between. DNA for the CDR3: TGTGCCAGCAGCTCCACTCCGGGTACAGATACGCAGTATTTT. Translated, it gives CASSSTPGTDTQYF.

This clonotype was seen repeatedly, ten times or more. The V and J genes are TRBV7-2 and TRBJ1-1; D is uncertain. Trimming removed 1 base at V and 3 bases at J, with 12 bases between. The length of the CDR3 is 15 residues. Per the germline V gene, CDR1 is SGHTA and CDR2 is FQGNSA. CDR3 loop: CASSLGIWGDTEAFF. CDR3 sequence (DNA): TGTGCCAGCAGCTTAGGAATTTGGGGAGACACTGAAGCTTTCTTT. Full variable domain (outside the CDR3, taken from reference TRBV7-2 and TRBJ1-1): GAGVSQSPSNKVTEKGKDVELRCDPISGHTALYWYRQSLGQGLEFLIYFQGNSAPDKSGLPSDRFSAERTGGSVSTLTIQRTQQEDSAVYLCASSLGIWGDTEAFFGQGTRLTVV.

This CDR3 is CASSPPTGTSGSNEQFF. CDR3 coding DNA: TGTGCCAGCTCACCTCCGACAGGGACTAGCGGGAGCAATGAGCAGTTCTTC. The rearrangement uses TRBV18 and TRBJ2-1; 14 bases map to TRBD2. The length of the CDR3 is 17 residues. The germline gives CDR1 KGHSH, CDR2 LQKENI. J lost 6 bases, V lost 3 bases, and 7 bases had no gene match.

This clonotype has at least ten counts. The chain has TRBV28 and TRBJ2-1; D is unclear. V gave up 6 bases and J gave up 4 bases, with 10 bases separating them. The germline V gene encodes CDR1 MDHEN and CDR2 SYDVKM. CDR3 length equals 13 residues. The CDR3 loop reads CASRSETYNEQFF. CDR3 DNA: TGTGCCAGCAGGAGCGAGACATACAATGAGCAGTTCTTC.

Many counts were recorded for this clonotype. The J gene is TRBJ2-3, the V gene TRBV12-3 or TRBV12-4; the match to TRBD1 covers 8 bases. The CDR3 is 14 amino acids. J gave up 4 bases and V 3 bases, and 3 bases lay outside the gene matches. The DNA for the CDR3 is TGTGCCAGCAGTTTCGCAGGGGGCGCAGATACGCAGTATTTT. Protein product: CASSFAGGADTQYF.

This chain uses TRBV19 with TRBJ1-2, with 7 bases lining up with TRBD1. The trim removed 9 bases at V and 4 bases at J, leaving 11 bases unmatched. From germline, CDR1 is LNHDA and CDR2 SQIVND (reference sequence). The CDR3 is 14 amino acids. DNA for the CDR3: TGTGCCAGCAACCCGACAGGGTCTCCCTATGGCTACACCTTC. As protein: CASNPTGSPYGYTF.

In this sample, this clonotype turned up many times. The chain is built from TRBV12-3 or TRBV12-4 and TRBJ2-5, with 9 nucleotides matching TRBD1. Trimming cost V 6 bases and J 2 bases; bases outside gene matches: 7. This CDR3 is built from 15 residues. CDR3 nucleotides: TGTGCCAGCAGCCTGGACAGGGGAGGGCAAGAGACCCAGTACTTC. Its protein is CASSLDRGGQETQYF.

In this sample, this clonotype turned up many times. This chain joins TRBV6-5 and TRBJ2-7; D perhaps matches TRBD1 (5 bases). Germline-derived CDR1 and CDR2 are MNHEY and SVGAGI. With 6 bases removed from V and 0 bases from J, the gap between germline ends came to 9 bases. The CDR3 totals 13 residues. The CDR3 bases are TGTGCCAGCAGCCTCAGGGTCTCCTACGAGCAGTACTTC. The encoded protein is CASSLRVSYEQYF.

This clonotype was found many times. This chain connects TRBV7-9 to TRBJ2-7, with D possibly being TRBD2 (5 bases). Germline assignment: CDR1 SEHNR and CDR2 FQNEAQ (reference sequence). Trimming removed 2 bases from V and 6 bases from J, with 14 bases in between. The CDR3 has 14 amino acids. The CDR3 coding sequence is TGTGCCAGCAGCTTAAGTACTAGTATCTCCGAGCAGTACTTC. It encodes CASSLSTSISEQYF.

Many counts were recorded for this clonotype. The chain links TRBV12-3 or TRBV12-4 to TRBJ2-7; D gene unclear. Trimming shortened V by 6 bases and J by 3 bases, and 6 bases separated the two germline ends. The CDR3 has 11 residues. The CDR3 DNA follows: TGTGCCAGCAGCCAATACTACGAGCAGTACTTC. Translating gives CASSQYYEQYF.

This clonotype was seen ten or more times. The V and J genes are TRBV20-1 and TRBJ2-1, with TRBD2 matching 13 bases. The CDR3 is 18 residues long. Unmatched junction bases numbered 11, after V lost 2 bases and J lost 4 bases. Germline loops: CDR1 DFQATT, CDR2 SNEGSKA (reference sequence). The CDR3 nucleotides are TGCAGTGCTAGATATCGTCCGGGACTAGCGGGAAAATACAATGAGCAGTTCTTC. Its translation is CSARYRPGLAGKYNEQFF.

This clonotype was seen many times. This CDR3 is CASSKKLRRTDSYTEAFF. In nucleotides, the CDR3 is TGTGCCAGCAGCAAAAAACTGCGGCGGACGGACTCATACACTGAAGCTTTCTTT. This chain joins TRBV21-1 and TRBJ1-1. TRBV21-1 is classified as a pseudogene. This CDR3 comprises 18 residues.

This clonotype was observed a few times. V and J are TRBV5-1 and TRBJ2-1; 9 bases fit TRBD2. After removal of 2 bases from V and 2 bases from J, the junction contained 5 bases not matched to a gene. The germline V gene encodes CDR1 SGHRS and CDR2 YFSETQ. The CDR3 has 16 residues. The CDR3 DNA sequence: TGCGCCAGCAGCTTCCAGCGGGGGGCTACCTACAATGAGCAGTTCTTC. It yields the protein CASSFQRGATYNEQFF. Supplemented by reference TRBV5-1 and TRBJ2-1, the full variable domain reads KAGVTQTPRYLIKTRGQQVTLSCSPISGHRSVSWYQQTPGQGLQFLFEYFSETQRNKGNFPGRFSGRQFSNSRSEMNVSTLELGDSALYLCASSFQRGATYNEQFFGPGTRLTVL.

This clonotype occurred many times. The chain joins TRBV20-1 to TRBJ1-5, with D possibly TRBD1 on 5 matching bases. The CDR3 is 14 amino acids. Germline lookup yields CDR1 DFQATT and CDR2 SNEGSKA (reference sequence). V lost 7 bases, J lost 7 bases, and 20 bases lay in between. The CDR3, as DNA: TGCAGTGTGTTGGGCCCCCCCGGGGGGCAGCCCCAGCATTTT. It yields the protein CSVLGPPGGQPQHF.